Below, 30 T cell receptor beta chains from the same sample are listed, as sequenced in a study of cytomegalovirus exposure and HLA in healthy donors. The study ran its PCR with 60 Vbeta and 13 Jbeta primers. The protocol was immunoSEQ multiplex PCR, while the TCRdb copy is restricted to in-frame clones and leaves out a portion. The sample contains some 95,000 clones, about four fifths of which appear only once. Material for sequencing was PBMCs. Receptors originate from a man under 40 in good health and CMV-seronegative.

The chain employs TRBV30 and TRBJ1-2; 7 nucleotides agree with TRBD1. Germline values: CDR1 GTSNPN, CDR2 SVGIG (reference sequence). The CDR3 spans 15 residues. The ends lost 2 bases at V and 1 base at J; junction bases unmatched: 7. The CDR3 bases are TGTGCCTGGAGTCCACCGGGACAGAATAACTATGGCTACACCTTC. Its protein product is CAWSPPGQNNYGYTF.

The gene calls are TRBV7-9 and TRBJ2-1; TRBD2 matches at 7 bases. Germline CDR1 is SEHNR and CDR2 is FQNEAQ (reference sequence). V dropped 2 bases and J dropped 0; count of bases not matched to a gene: 4. The CDR3 contains 16 residues. CDR3 coding DNA: TGTGCCAGCAGCTTACGGGGCGGGGGCTCCTACAATGAGCAGTTCTTC. Translating gives CASSLRGGGSYNEQFF. Supplemented by reference TRBV7-9 and TRBJ2-1, the full variable domain reads DTGVSQNPRHKITKRGQNVTFRCDPISEHNRLYWYRQTLGQGPEFLTYFQNEAQLEKSRLLSDRFSAERPKGSFSTLEIQRTEQGDSAMYLCASSLRGGGSYNEQFFGPGTRLTVL.

The V call is TRBV7-6, the J call TRBJ2-1; 10 bases line up with TRBD1. The CDR3 runs to 15 residues. Germline lookup yields CDR1 SGHVS and CDR2 FNYEAQ. Germline trimming cut 3 bases from V and 5 bases from J; bases unmatched to any gene: 4. The CDR3 loop reads CASSLGDRGNNEQFF. CDR3 nucleotide sequence: TGTGCCAGCAGCTTGGGGGACAGGGGAAACAATGAGCAGTTCTTC. The full variable domain, with the rest looked up from reference TRBV7-6 and TRBJ2-1, is GAGVSQSPRYKVTKRGQDVALRCDPISGHVSLYWYRQALGQGPEFLTYFNYEAQQDKSGLPNDRFSAERPEGSISTLTIQRTEQRDSAMYRCASSLGDRGNNEQFFGPGTRLTVL.

This chain uses TRBV9 with TRBJ1-6, with D unresolved. Germline V gene lookup returns CDR1 SGDLS and CDR2 YYNGEE. The CDR3 has 15 amino acids. Trimming stripped 0 bases from V and 7 bases from J, with 11 bases between. The DNA of the CDR3 is TGTGCCAGCAGCGTAGGAGGGAGTATCAATTCACCCCTCCACTTT. Amino acid sequence: CASSVGGSINSPLHF.

V usage is TRBV6-5 and J usage is TRBJ1-1, with 7 bases lining up with TRBD1. Losses at the gene ends were 8 bases for V and 1 base for J; bases not matched to a gene: 10. The CDR3 length is 15 residues. Germline CDR1 is MNHEY and CDR2 is SVGAGI. CDR3 loop: CASRTGGAANTEAFF. The CDR3 DNA reads TGTGCCAGCCGGACAGGAGGGGCAGCGAACACTGAAGCTTTCTTT.

As concerns this clone: A junction boundary mismatches the germline segment, possibly from a read error. The gene calls are TRBV4-3 and TRBJ1-6; TRBD1 might be the D (5 bases). Germline V gene lookup returns CDR1 LGHNA and CDR2 YSLEER. This CDR3 is 14 amino acids long. This chain's CDR3 is CASSQDRGGSPPHF. CDR3 bases: TGCGCCAGCAGCCAAGATCGCGGGGGTTCACCCCCCCACTTT.

The chain recombines TRBV4-3 with TRBJ1-3; D gene unclear. Germline CDR1 is LGHNA and CDR2 is YSLEER. The CDR3 consists of 14 residues. V lost 0 bases to trimming and J lost 5 bases, with 8 bases between them. DNA of the CDR3: TGCGCCAGCAGCCAAGAATCGGAGAGAAACACCATATATTTT. Translating gives CASSQESERNTIYF.

CDR3: CASSLHFSNEQFF. The CDR3 DNA is TGTGCCAGCAGTTTACACTTCTCCAATGAGCAGTTCTTC. This chain joins TRBV27 and TRBJ2-1; D ambiguous. The CDR3 is 13 residues long. Germline CDR1 is MNHEY and CDR2 is SMNVEV (reference sequence). The V end lost 2 bases, the J end lost 6 bases, and 8 bases lay between the germline ends.

J is TRBJ1-1 and V is TRBV5-1, with 7 nucleotides matching TRBD1. V gave up 7 bases and J gave up 1 base; unmatched junction bases: 4. Germline-derived CDR1 and CDR2 are SGHRS and YFSETQ. The CDR3 runs 13 residues. The chain's CDR3 is CASRTGANTEAFF. The DNA for the CDR3 is TGCGCCAGCCGAACAGGGGCGAACACTGAAGCTTTCTTT. The full variable domain, in which reference TRBV5-1 and TRBJ1-1 provide the parts outside the CDR3, is KAGVTQTPRYLIKTRGQQVTLSCSPISGHRSVSWYQQTPGQGLQFLFEYFSETQRNKGNFPGRFSGRQFSNSRSEMNVSTLELGDSALYLCASRTGANTEAFFGQGTRLTVV.

The DNA of the CDR3 is TGCAGCGTAAAGCTCGGGGACAGTGATAATTCACCCCTCCACTTT. It encodes CSVKLGDSDNSPLHF. This rearrangement joins TRBV29-1 to TRBJ1-6, with 7 bases identical to TRBD1. Germline values: CDR1 SQVTM, CDR2 ANQGSEA. CDR3 length: 15 amino acids. V gave up 6 bases and J gave up 5 bases; unmatched junction bases: 10.

With respect to this clone: Compared with germline, one end of the junction differs, possibly owing to a read error. The V and J genes are TRBV5-3 and TRBJ2-7, with D possibly matching TRBD2 (5 bases). TRBV5-3 is an open reading frame, and its role is uncertain. CDR3 length equals 12 residues. The CDR3 DNA sequence: TGTGCCAGGTGGGCAGTCCCGGGGAAGTTGAACTTC. Translated: CARWAVPGKLNF.

V and J are TRBV6-1 and TRBJ2-3, with TRBD2 identical over 9 bases. The ends lost 3 bases at V and 4 bases at J; junction bases unmatched: 5. The CDR3 totals 15 residues. CDR1 is MNHNS and CDR2 is SASEGT in the germline V gene. Here the CDR3 DNA reads TGTGCCAGCAGTGACCTAGCGGGGAGGGCAGATACGCAGTATTTT. As protein: CASSDLAGRADTQYF.

The chain combines TRBV18 with TRBJ1-5; 8 bases agree with TRBD1. Losses at the gene ends were 4 bases for V and 7 bases for J; bases not matched to a gene: 9. Germline CDR1 is KGHSH and CDR2 is LQKENI. The CDR3 runs to 15 residues. DNA of the CDR3: TGTGCCAGCTCACGCTCAGGGGGCGGGGTGCAGCCCCAGCATTTT. It is translated as CASSRSGGGVQPQHF. Based on the CDR3 plus reference TRBV18 and TRBJ1-5, the full variable domain is NAGVMQNPRHLVRRRGQEARLRCSPMKGHSHVYWYRQLPEEGLKFMVYLQKENIIDESGMPKERFSAEFPKEGPSILRIQQVVRGDSAAYFCASSRSGGGVQPQHFGDGTRLSIL.

This clone has a handful of counts. The gene calls are TRBV5-6 and TRBJ1-1; D is ambiguous. This CDR3 is 14 amino acids long. The germline gives CDR1 SGHDT, CDR2 YYEEEE. V was shortened by 0 bases and J by 2 bases, with 8 bases between the two germline ends. For the CDR3, the DNA is TGTGCCAGCAGCTTGGGGCTCGCTAACACTGAAGCTTTCTTT. Protein: CASSLGLANTEAFF.

This sequence joins TRBV10-3 and TRBJ2-1; 9 bases align to TRBD2. Germline values: CDR1 ENHRY, CDR2 SYGVKD. V lost 4 bases, J lost 5 bases, and 6 bases stayed unmatched. There are 15 residues in the CDR3. CDR3 nucleotides: TGTGCCATCAGTGGCGCGGGAGGGTCCCACAATGAGCAGTTCTTC. Translation: CAISGAGGSHNEQFF.

The rearrangement links TRBV14 to TRBJ2-7; D remains ambiguous. This CDR3 contains 15 residues. From germline, CDR1 is SGHDN and CDR2 FVKESK. Trimming pared 1 base from V and 2 bases from J, leaving 12 bases between. The CDR3 protein is CASSQGAAGTYEQYF. CDR3 coding DNA: TGTGCCAGCAGCCAAGGCGCTGCAGGTACCTACGAGCAGTACTTC.

The chain recombines TRBV7-8 with TRBJ2-5, with D perhaps TRBD2 (6 bases). CDR1 SGHVS and CDR2 FQNEAQ come from the germline V gene. V was pared by 3 bases and J by 5 bases, with 13 bases between. CDR3 length: 14 residues. The CDR3 DNA follows: TGTGCCAGCAGCTTGCGGGGAATCGGGGAGACCCAGTACTTC. Translating it yields CASSLRGIGETQYF. The full variable domain, in which reference TRBV7-8 and TRBJ2-5 provide the parts outside the CDR3, is GAGVSQSPRYKVAKRGQDVALRCDPISGHVSLFWYQQALGQGPEFLTYFQNEAQLDKSGLPSDRFFAERPEGSVSTLKIQRTQQEDSAVYLCASSLRGIGETQYFGPGTRLLVL.

This clone was counted between two and nine times. The J gene is TRBJ2-2, the V gene TRBV5-1, with 13 bases lining up with TRBD2. V trimming: 7 bases; J trimming: 4 bases; junction bases outside the gene matches: 4. The CDR3 is 15 residues long. Germline lookup yields CDR1 SGHRS and CDR2 YFSETQ. Here the CDR3 DNA reads TGCGCCAGCTCACTAGCGGGAGGGGTCACCGGGGAGCTGTTTTTT. Amino acid sequence: CASSLAGGVTGELFF.

The chain uses TRBV9 and TRBJ2-7; 8 positions match TRBD1. Germline CDR1 SGDLS, CDR2 YYNGEE. The V segment lost 1 base and the J segment 3 bases; nucleotides outside the gene matches: 3. The CDR3 covers 14 residues. The CDR3 region has the DNA TGTGCCAGCAGCGTAAGAGACAGGGGCTACGAGCAGTACTTC. Amino acids: CASSVRDRGYEQYF.

The V and J genes are TRBV5-5 and TRBJ1-2, with TRBD1 matching over 10 bases. CDR3 size: 15 residues. J gave up 4 bases and V 4 bases, and 7 bases lay outside the gene matches. Germline CDR1 and CDR2: SGHKS and YYEKEE (reference sequence). The DNA for the CDR3 is TGTGCCAGCAGCCTTTCGGACAGGGGGGGCTATGGCTACACCTTC. Translated: CASSLSDRGGYGYTF.

This clone has a handful of counts. The chain recombines TRBV19 with TRBJ2-1, with 12 bases identical to TRBD2. V was clipped by 8 bases and J by 9 bases; unmatched bases: 11. Germline V gives CDR1 LNHDA, CDR2 SQIVND (reference sequence). The CDR3 length is 15 residues. This chain's CDR3 is CASGGLLAGGLEQFF. The CDR3 DNA reads as TGTGCCAGTGGTGGGCTACTAGCGGGAGGTCTTGAGCAGTTCTTC.

CDR3 nucleotide sequence: TGCAGTGCCCGATCAGCAGATACGCAGTATTTT. Translation: CSARSADTQYF. The chain recombines TRBV20-1 with TRBJ2-3; D gene unclear. CDR3 length equals 11 residues. The V end was cut by 6 bases, the J end by 4 bases, with 8 bases between. Looked up from germline, CDR1 is DFQATT and CDR2 is SNEGSKA (reference sequence).

This rearrangement joins TRBV6-4 to TRBJ2-3, with 11 bases that match TRBD2. Germline CDR1 and CDR2: MRHNA and SNTAGT. The V and J ends lost 5 bases and 2 bases, in that order; junction bases with no gene match: 3. The CDR3 has 15 amino acids. CDR3 sequence reads: CASSPGLADTDTQYF. CDR3 in DNA: TGTGCCAGCAGTCCGGGACTAGCGGACACAGATACGCAGTATTTT.

The rearrangement joins TRBV6-5 to TRBJ2-7; TRBD1 matches at 9 bases. The CDR3 totals 15 residues. V trimming: 6 bases; J trimming: 1 base; junction bases outside the gene matches: 7. The germline gives CDR1 MNHEY, CDR2 SVGAGI. CDR3 in amino acids: CASRTPGTGSYEQYF. CDR3 sequence (DNA): TGTGCCAGCAGAACTCCCGGGACAGGGTCCTACGAGCAGTACTTC.

The CDR3 sequence: CASSLDLAGVGEQYF. Written as DNA, the CDR3 is TGTGCCAGCAGCTTAGACCTAGCGGGAGTTGGAGAGCAGTACTTC. V gene TRBV7-6 combines with J gene TRBJ2-7; the match to TRBD2 covers 10 bases. V lost 1 base, J lost 7 bases, and 7 bases stayed unmatched. CDR1 and CDR2 (germline): SGHVS, FNYEAQ. This CDR3 contains 15 residues.

The V and J genes are TRBV29-1 and TRBJ2-1; 10 bases are shared with TRBD2. This CDR3 is built from 13 residues. From germline, CDR1 is SQVTM and CDR2 ANQGSEA. J lost 4 bases, V lost 4 bases, and 1 base had no gene match. CDR3 sequence reads: CSVGTSGYNEQFF. CDR3 nucleotides: TGCAGCGTTGGGACTAGCGGATACAATGAGCAGTTCTTC.

The rearrangement joins TRBV4-1 to TRBJ2-7; 7 bases are a match to TRBD1. This CDR3 contains 17 residues. From germline, CDR1 is MGHRA and CDR2 YSYEKL. Germline trimming cut 4 bases from V and 0 bases from J; bases unmatched to any gene: 12. The CDR3 DNA reads TGCGCCAGCAGCCGAAGCGTCGGGACAGTCATCTCCTACGAGCAGTACTTC. Its protein product is CASSRSVGTVISYEQYF.

There are many counts of this clone. The rearrangement joins TRBV7-9 to TRBJ2-7, with TRBD1 matching 7 bases. The CDR3 runs 15 residues. Trimming cost V 1 base and J 11 bases; bases outside gene matches: 14. Germline V CDR1 and CDR2: SEHNR, FQNEAQ (reference sequence). The CDR3, as DNA: TGTGCCAGCAGCTTAGGTGTGGGACAGCTGATGTTTGAGTACTTC. Translation: CASSLGVGQLMFEYF.

The chain uses TRBV5-6 and TRBJ2-5; D possibly corresponds to TRBD1 (6 bases). The length of the CDR3 is 16 residues. Germline values: CDR1 SGHDT, CDR2 YYEEEE. Trimming shortened V by 4 bases and J by 5 bases, and 21 bases separated the two germline ends. The CDR3 DNA sequence: TGTGCCAGCAGCCATCCTGATAGGACAGTAAAGGAGACCCAGTACTTC. Translation: CASSHPDRTVKETQYF.

This sequence joins TRBV2 and TRBJ2-7; a possible D gene is TRBD1 (5 bases). V was clipped by 7 bases and J by 2 bases, with 12 bases between them. The CDR3 covers 13 residues. Germline assignment: CDR1 SNHLY and CDR2 FYNNEI. The CDR3 loop is CASTSQGAYEQYF. The CDR3 DNA reads TGTGCCAGCACAAGCCAGGGTGCCTACGAGCAGTACTTC.